These 31 T cell receptor beta chains were all obtained from the same sample, sequenced in a study of CD8+ T cells in alopecia areata (dated by TCRdb to 2016 to 2018). In light of the paper, this sample's treatment or condition label describes: oral pan-JAK inhibitor, 5-10 mg twice daily. The receptor library was made with the immunoSEQ multiplex PCR assay. RNA was extracted from all samples and reverse transcribed into cDNA, which served as template for TCR sequencing. This immuneACCESS table, as held by TCRdb, lists in-frame sequences with V and J called but not all clones. Of the missing ones, under half trace to an unresolved V gene in checked studies; the others have no known cause. The sample table lists 150,000 to 200,000 clones, roughly 70% of them with a count of one. The ten largest clones take up roughly 1.3% of the sample. Sequenced here: CD4+ T cells sorted from blood, sampled around week 49, from a patient treated with tofacitinib. The source of these receptors is a human donor with alopecia areata.

The V gene is TRBV30, the J gene TRBJ1-4, with unresolved D. V lost 2 bases and J lost 7, with 14 bases in between. Germline V gene data show CDR1 as GTSNPN and CDR2 as SVGIG (reference sequence). CDR3 size: 14 residues. The DNA for the CDR3 is TGTGCCTGGAGTTCAGGCTTTGGGTTTGAAAAACTGTTTTTT. Protein product: CAWSSGFGFEKLFF.

This clone was recorded at least ten times. Written as DNA, the CDR3 is TGTGCCAGCAGCTTACAGGGGATTAACTATGGCTACACCTTC. It specifies CASSLQGINYGYTF. The gene calls are TRBV7-2 and TRBJ1-2; a possible D gene is TRBD1 (6 bases). The germline V and J ends were trimmed by 2 bases and 1 base, with 8 bases remaining between them. CDR3 size: 14 residues. Germline V gives CDR1 SGHTA, CDR2 FQGNSA.

CDR3: CASSRDRGQDQPQHF. The CDR3 DNA sequence: TGTGCCAGCAGCCGGGACAGGGGGCAGGATCAGCCCCAGCATTTT. The genes are TRBV28 and TRBJ1-5, with 12 bases lining up with TRBD1. The CDR3 is 15 amino acids. V shed 6 bases, J shed 5 bases, and the junction held 5 bases outside the gene matches. The germline gives CDR1 MDHEN, CDR2 SYDVKM. The entire variable domain, with the rest obtained from reference TRBV28 and TRBJ1-5, is as follows: DVKVTQSSRYLVKRTGEKVFLECVQDMDHENMFWYRQDPGLGLRLIYFSYDVKMKEKGDIPEGYSVSREKKERFSLILESASTNQTSMYLCASSRDRGQDQPQHFGDGTRLSIL.

The chain is built from TRBV5-1 and TRBJ1-6, with D hard to call. The V gene lost 6 bases and the J gene lost 5 bases, with 12 bases spanning the gap. CDR3 length: 14 residues. Germline CDR1 and CDR2: SGHRS and YFSETQ. CDR3 loop: CASMPDGHNSPLHF. DNA for the CDR3: TGCGCCAGCATGCCGGACGGCCATAATTCACCCCTCCACTTT.

The rearrangement joins TRBV7-9 to TRBJ2-7; D possibly matches TRBD1 or TRBD2 (5 bases each). The length of the CDR3 is 16 residues. Germline CDR1 is SEHNR and CDR2 is FQNEAQ (reference sequence). V dropped 5 bases and J dropped 0 bases, with 17 bases sitting between them. The CDR3 bases are TGTGCCAGCAGCCCGGGACGAGGTTTCAGCTCCTACGAGCAGTACTTC. Residues: CASSPGRGFSSYEQYF.

The chain recombines TRBV7-2 with TRBJ1-2; 8 positions agree with TRBD1. The CDR3 runs to 13 residues. The germline CDR1 and CDR2 sequences are SGHTA and FQGNSA. Germline trimming cut 5 bases from V and 7 bases from J; bases unmatched to any gene: 6. This CDR3 is CASSTTGVAGYTF. CDR3 bases: TGTGCCAGCAGCACGACAGGGGTGGCTGGCTACACCTTC.

The rearrangement links TRBV25-1 to TRBJ2-7; 9 positions agree with TRBD1. This CDR3 comprises 16 residues. The J segment lost 4 bases and the V segment lost 5 bases, leaving 12 bases of the junction unmatched. Germline loops: CDR1 MGHDK, CDR2 SYGVNS. The CDR3, as DNA: TGTGCCAGCAGTTTGAATCCGGGACAGGGAAAGTACGAGCAGTACTTC. Its translation: CASSLNPGQGKYEQYF.

The chain uses TRBV19 and TRBJ2-3, with a possible D match to TRBD2 (5 bases). V was pared by 3 bases and J by 0 bases, with 10 bases between. The germline CDR1 and CDR2 sequences are LNHDA and SQIVND (reference sequence). The CDR3 spans 15 residues. The CDR3: CASSIRTPSTDTQYF. For the CDR3, the DNA is TGTGCCAGTAGTATTAGGACTCCTAGCACAGATACGCAGTATTTT.

This clone was seen a single time. V is TRBV6-5 and J is TRBJ1-5; no reliable D call. Germline V CDR1 and CDR2: MNHEY, SVGAGI. The CDR3 consists of 12 residues. V was clipped by 4 bases and J by 3 bases, with 4 bases between them. The CDR3 nucleotides are TGTGCCAGCAGTTTCATCAATCAGCCCCAGCATTTT. This sequence encodes CASSFINQPQHF.

CDR3 in amino acids: CATSRDLVTGSLNTEAFF. CDR3 in DNA: TGTGCCACCAGCAGAGATTTGGTAACAGGTAGCCTGAACACTGAAGCTTTCTTT. The chain has TRBV15 and TRBJ1-1; D perhaps matches TRBD1 (5 bases). V was trimmed by 0 bases and J by 0 bases, leaving 17 bases between them. Germline lookup yields CDR1 LNHNV and CDR2 YYDKDF (reference sequence). The CDR3 runs 18 residues.

The chain uses TRBV29-1 and TRBJ1-1, with D possibly TRBD1 on 6 matching bases. Trimming took off 5 bases at V and 4 bases at J, with 14 bases between the two ends. Per germline, CDR1 SQVTM and CDR2 ANQGSEA. This CDR3 is built from 13 residues. The CDR3 sequence is CSVQGLRGTEAFF. The CDR3 DNA reads TGCAGCGTTCAGGGTCTCAGGGGCACTGAAGCTTTCTTT.

This clone showed up just a few times. The chain recombines TRBV5-6 with TRBJ2-2; D gene uncertain. The CDR3 sequence is 15 residues long. The V gene's germline CDR1 is SGHDT and CDR2 YYEEEE. Trimming left V 0 bases short and J 4 bases short, with 10 bases between. The CDR3 region has the DNA TGTGCCAGCAGCTTGGTACGGACGGCCACCGGGGAGCTGTTTTTT. Its translation is CASSLVRTATGELFF.

This chain connects TRBV5-1 to TRBJ2-7; D gene uncertain. Trimming removed 0 bases from V and 4 bases from J, with 11 bases in between. This CDR3 spans 14 amino acids. Per the germline V gene, CDR1 is SGHRS and CDR2 is YFSETQ. CDR3 loop: CASSLGGREYEQYF. The CDR3 DNA reads as TGCGCCAGCAGCTTGGGTGGTAGGGAATACGAGCAGTACTTC.

The chain combines TRBV9 with TRBJ2-4; D gene uncertain. Trimming pared 0 bases from V and 11 bases from J, leaving 12 bases between. Germline CDR1 reads SGDLS; CDR2 reads YYNGEE. The CDR3 is made up of 13 amino acids. The CDR3 DNA is TGTGCCAGCAGCGTAGGTAGGGATTCGGTTCAGTACTTC. It yields the protein CASSVGRDSVQYF.

The chain recombines TRBV29-1 with TRBJ1-4, with a weak D call TRBD1 (6 bases). V was shortened by 3 bases and J by 8 bases, with 13 bases between the two germline ends. From germline, CDR1 is SQVTM and CDR2 ANQGSEA. The length of the CDR3 is 13 residues. The CDR3 protein is CSVEIGGGEKLFF. The CDR3 DNA is TGCAGCGTTGAGATCGGGGGCGGCGAAAAACTGTTTTTT.

The chain uses TRBV29-1 and TRBJ1-1, with D perhaps TRBD1 (5 bases). CDR1 is SQVTM, CDR2 ANQGSEA, per germline. V gave up 7 bases and J gave up 1 base, with 10 bases separating them. This CDR3 has 12 residues. CDR3 in amino acids: CSAWTQNTEAFF. Written as DNA, the CDR3 is TGCAGCGCATGGACACAGAACACTGAAGCTTTCTTT.

The chain links TRBV20-1 to TRBJ1-1; D is undetermined. V shed 4 bases and J shed 0 bases, with 3 bases lying between them. CDR1 is DFQATT and CDR2 is SNEGSKA in the germline V gene (reference sequence). CDR3 length: 11 residues. The CDR3 is CSANMNTEAFF. The CDR3 DNA follows: TGCAGTGCTAACATGAACACTGAAGCTTTCTTT.

The table lists this clone with many counts. The rearrangement uses TRBV6-1 and TRBJ1-6; possible D gene TRBD1, 5 bases. The CDR3 is made up of 14 amino acids. V was cut by 3 bases and J by 7 bases, with 10 bases left in between. Germline loops: CDR1 MNHNS, CDR2 SASEGT. CDR3 sequence reads: CASSDGGNNSPLHF. CDR3 in DNA: TGTGCCAGCAGTGATGGGGGGAACAATTCACCCCTCCACTTT.

This clone was seen a single time. The gene calls are TRBV7-2 and TRBJ2-7; D is unresolved. V was cut by 2 bases and J by 6 bases, with 8 bases left in between. The CDR3 runs 12 residues. Germline V gene sequence: CDR1 SGHTA, CDR2 FQGNSA. As DNA, the CDR3 is TGTGCCAGCAGCTTATTATCCCGCGAGCAGTACTTC. This encodes CASSLLSREQYF.

The rearrangement links TRBV29-1 to TRBJ2-3; D call uncertain. CDR3 length: 13 amino acids. Germline V lookup: CDR1 SQVTM, CDR2 ANQGSEA. Trimming stripped 2 bases from V and 1 base from J, with 7 bases between. CDR3 in DNA: TGCAGCGTTGAAACGCCCCGCACAGATACGCAGTATTTT. Protein sequence: CSVETPRTDTQYF.

The rearrangement joins TRBV29-1 to TRBJ2-7, with D tentatively TRBD1 (5 bases). CDR1 is SQVTM, CDR2 ANQGSEA, per germline. Trimming cost V 4 bases and J 2 bases, with 15 bases left between them. This CDR3 region has 14 residues. The CDR3: CSVGAGFPTYEQYF. Here the CDR3 DNA reads TGCAGCGTTGGAGCAGGGTTCCCCACCTACGAGCAGTACTTC.

V usage is TRBV30 and J usage is TRBJ2-1, with 8 positions matching TRBD2. This CDR3 region has 18 residues. Per germline, CDR1 GTSNPN and CDR2 SVGIG (reference sequence). Trimming at V came to 1 base and at J to 0 bases, leaving 11 bases not matched to a gene. The CDR3 protein is CAWSGPRAGGTSYNEQFF. CDR3 DNA sequence: TGTGCCTGGAGTGGGCCCAGGGCGGGGGGCACCTCCTACAATGAGCAGTTCTTC.

The CDR3 here is CASSLSGGYTF. The DNA for the CDR3 is TGTGCCAGCAGCTTGTCCGGGGGCTACACCTTC. The chain links TRBV5-4 to TRBJ1-2; no reliable D call. This CDR3 is built from 11 residues. Looked up from germline, CDR1 is SGHNT and CDR2 is YYREEE (reference sequence). V lost 1 base, J lost 8 bases, and 6 bases lay in between.

This clone was detected only a few times. The rearrangement joins TRBV5-1 to TRBJ2-5; 7 nucleotides align to TRBD1. Trimming cost V 4 bases and J 5 bases; bases outside gene matches: 11. The CDR3 covers 15 residues. The germline V gene encodes CDR1 SGHRS and CDR2 YFSETQ. DNA for the CDR3: TGCGCCAGCAGCGAAGACGACAGGGCGGAGGAGACCCAGTACTTC. Translating it yields CASSEDDRAEETQYF.

The J gene is TRBJ2-5, the V gene TRBV27; D uncertain. This CDR3 spans 13 amino acids. The ends were cut back, 2 bases at V and 2 bases at J, with 6 bases in the middle. Germline-derived CDR1 and CDR2 are MNHEY and SMNVEV (reference sequence). The DNA of the CDR3 is TGTGCCAGCAGTTTAGCACCGCAAGAGACCCAGTACTTC. The encoded protein is CASSLAPQETQYF.

The chain combines TRBV20-1 with TRBJ2-1, with D possibly matching TRBD2 (5 bases). This CDR3 comprises 11 residues. Trimming removed 7 bases at V and 7 bases at J, with 11 bases between. Germline V gene sequence: CDR1 DFQATT, CDR2 SNEGSKA (reference sequence). CDR3 loop: CSVSGRNEQFF. CDR3 DNA sequence: TGCAGTGTGTCGGGGAGAAATGAGCAGTTCTTC.

In its sample, this clone was seen once. This chain joins TRBV29-1 and TRBJ2-5; D is perhaps TRBD1 (6 bases). CDR1 is SQVTM, CDR2 ANQGSEA, per germline. This CDR3 is built from 14 residues. The V and J ends lost 2 bases and 4 bases respectively, with 14 bases between them. The CDR3 region has the DNA TGCAGCGTTGAACAGGGGCTCCGGGGAGAGACCCAGTACTTC. This translates into CSVEQGLRGETQYF.

The gene calls are TRBV5-1 and TRBJ2-7, with 7 nucleotides matching TRBD2. The J segment lost 2 bases and the V segment lost 4 bases, leaving 9 bases of the junction unmatched. CDR1 is SGHRS and CDR2 is YFSETQ in the germline V gene. The CDR3 spans 15 residues. Written as DNA, the CDR3 is TGCGCCAGCAGCGAACCGGGGGGTCCCACCTACGAGCAGTACTTC. It yields the protein CASSEPGGPTYEQYF.

The table lists this clone with a count of one. J is TRBJ2-1 and V is TRBV5-4; 9 nucleotides match TRBD2. CDR1 SGHNT and CDR2 YYREEE come from the germline V gene (reference sequence). Germline trimming cut 4 bases from V and 9 bases from J; bases unmatched to any gene: 11. The CDR3 has 15 residues. CDR3 amino acids: CASSTGTSLTLEQFF. CDR3 DNA sequence: TGTGCCAGCAGCACAGGGACTAGCCTAACACTTGAGCAGTTCTTC.

This clone appeared a single time. V and J are TRBV5-6 and TRBJ2-3; 7 bases fit TRBD2. V was pared by 3 bases and J by 3 bases, with 1 base of the junction left unmatched. CDR3 length: 13 residues. CDR1 and CDR2 from the germline V gene are SGHDT and YYEEEE. DNA of the CDR3: TGTGCCAGCAGCTGGCGGGGGACAGATACGCAGTATTTT. Its translation is CASSWRGTDTQYF.

The chain links TRBV4-3 to TRBJ1-4; the D is unclear. The CDR3 loop spans 13 amino acids. CDR1 LGHNA and CDR2 YSLEER come from the germline V gene. Trimming shortened V by 0 bases and J by 8 bases, and 7 bases separated the two germline ends. The CDR3 bases are TGCGCCAGCAGCCAAGAAATGTGGGAAAAACTGTTTTTT. This sequence encodes CASSQEMWEKLFF.